The present T cell receptor (beta chain) was sequenced within a study of T cell clones after liver transplantation. The V gene lost 1 base and the J gene lost 4 bases, with 18 bases spanning the gap. The CDR3 totals 17 residues. CDR1 LNHNV and CDR2 YYDKDF come from the germline V gene (reference sequence). The protocol was immunoSEQ multiplex PCR, while the TCRdb copy is restricted to in-frame clones and leaves out a portion. In the table there are roughly 120,000 clones, just over 90% of which are singletons. This sequence joins TRBV15 and TRBJ2-3, with D perhaps matching TRBD1 (6 bases). The TCR comes from a human patient who received a liver transplant. Some T cells may be supplied by the graft donor. Sequencing was performed on CD4+ T cells from blood, taken 12 months after liver transplant. In nucleotides, the CDR3 is TGTGCCACCAGCAGAGCTCCCCCCACAGGGTGCGCAGATACGCAGTATTTT. Translated, it gives CATSRAPPTGCADTQYF.